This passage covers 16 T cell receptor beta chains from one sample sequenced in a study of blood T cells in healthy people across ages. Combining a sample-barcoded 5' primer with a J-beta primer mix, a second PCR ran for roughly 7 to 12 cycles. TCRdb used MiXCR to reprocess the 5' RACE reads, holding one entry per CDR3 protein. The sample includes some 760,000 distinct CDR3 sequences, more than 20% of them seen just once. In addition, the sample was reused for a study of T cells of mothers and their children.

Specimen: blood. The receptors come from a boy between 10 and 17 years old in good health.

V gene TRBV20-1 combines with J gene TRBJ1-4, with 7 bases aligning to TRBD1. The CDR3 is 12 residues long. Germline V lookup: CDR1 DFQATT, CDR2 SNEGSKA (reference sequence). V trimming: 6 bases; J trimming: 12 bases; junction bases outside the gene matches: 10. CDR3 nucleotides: TGCAGTGCGATTGACCAGGGGGATGAACTGTTTTTT. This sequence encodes CSAIDQGDELFF.

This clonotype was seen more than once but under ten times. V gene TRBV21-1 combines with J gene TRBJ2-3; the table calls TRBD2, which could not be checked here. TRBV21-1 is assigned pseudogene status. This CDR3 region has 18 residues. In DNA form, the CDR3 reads TGTGCCAGCAGCAAACCTGACACAGAGGTCCCAAGCACAGATACGCAGTATTTT. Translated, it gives CASSKPDTEVPSTDTQYF.

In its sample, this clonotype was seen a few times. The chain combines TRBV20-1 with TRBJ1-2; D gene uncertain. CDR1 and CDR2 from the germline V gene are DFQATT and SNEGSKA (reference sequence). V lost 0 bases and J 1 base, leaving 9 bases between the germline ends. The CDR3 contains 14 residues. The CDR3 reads CSARETLFNYGYTF. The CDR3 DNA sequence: TGCAGTGCTAGAGAAACCCTTTTTAACTATGGCTACACCTTC.

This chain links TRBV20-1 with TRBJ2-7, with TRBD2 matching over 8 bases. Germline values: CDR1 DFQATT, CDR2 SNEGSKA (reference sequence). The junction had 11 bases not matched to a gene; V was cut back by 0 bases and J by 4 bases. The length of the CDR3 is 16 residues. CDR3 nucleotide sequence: TGCAGTGCTAGAGAGGTGGCGAGGACTAGCAGTTACGAGCAGTACTTC. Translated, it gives CSAREVARTSSYEQYF.

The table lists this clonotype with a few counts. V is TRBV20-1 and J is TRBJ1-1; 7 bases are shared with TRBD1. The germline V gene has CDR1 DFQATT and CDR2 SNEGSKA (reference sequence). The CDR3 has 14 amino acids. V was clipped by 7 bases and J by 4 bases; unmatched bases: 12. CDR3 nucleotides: TGCAGTGTTAAGAGACAGGGTTCGAGCACTGAAGCTTTCTTT. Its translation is CSVKRQGSSTEAFF.

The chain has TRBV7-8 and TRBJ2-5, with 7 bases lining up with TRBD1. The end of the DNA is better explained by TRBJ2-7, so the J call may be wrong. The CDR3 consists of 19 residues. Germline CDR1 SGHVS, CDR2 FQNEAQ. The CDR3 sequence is CASSPRDRRLTNMSYEQYF. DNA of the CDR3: TGTGCCAGCAGCCCCCGGGACAGAAGACTAACCAACATGTCCTACGAGCAGTACTTC.

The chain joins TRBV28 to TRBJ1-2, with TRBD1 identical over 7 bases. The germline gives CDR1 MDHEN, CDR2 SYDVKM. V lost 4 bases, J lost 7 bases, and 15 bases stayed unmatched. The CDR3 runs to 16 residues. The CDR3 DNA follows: TGTGCCAGCAGTTCCACAGGGGCTCCCAACCTAGGTGGCTACACCTTC. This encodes CASSSTGAPNLGGYTF.

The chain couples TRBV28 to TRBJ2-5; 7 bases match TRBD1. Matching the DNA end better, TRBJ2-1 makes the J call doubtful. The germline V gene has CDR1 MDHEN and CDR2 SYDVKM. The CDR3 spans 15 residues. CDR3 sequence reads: CASSPTGSGNNEQFF. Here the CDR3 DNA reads TGTGCCAGCAGCCCGACAGGGTCGGGAAACAATGAGCAGTTCTTC.

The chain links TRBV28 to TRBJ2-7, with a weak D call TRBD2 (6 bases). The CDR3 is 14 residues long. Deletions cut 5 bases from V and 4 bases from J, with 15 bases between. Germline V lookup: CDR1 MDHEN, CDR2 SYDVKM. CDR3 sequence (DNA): TGTGCCAGCAGTCCCCGAGGGGAGGAATACGAGCAGTACTTC. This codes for CASSPRGEEYEQYF.

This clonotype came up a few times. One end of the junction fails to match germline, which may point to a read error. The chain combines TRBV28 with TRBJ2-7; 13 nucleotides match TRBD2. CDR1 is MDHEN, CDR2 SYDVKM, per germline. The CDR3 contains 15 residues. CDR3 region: CASSTGGGRLAGGSF. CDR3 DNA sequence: TGTGCCAGCAGTACCGGCGGGGGGCGACTAGCGGGAGGCTCCTTC.

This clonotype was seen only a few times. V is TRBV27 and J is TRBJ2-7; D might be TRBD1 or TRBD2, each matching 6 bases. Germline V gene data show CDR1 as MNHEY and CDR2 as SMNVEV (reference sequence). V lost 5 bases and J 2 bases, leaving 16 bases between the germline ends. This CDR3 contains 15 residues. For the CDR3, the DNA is TGTGCCAGCAGTAAGCCCCGGGGGCAGGCCTACGAGCAGTACTTC. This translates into CASSKPRGQAYEQYF.

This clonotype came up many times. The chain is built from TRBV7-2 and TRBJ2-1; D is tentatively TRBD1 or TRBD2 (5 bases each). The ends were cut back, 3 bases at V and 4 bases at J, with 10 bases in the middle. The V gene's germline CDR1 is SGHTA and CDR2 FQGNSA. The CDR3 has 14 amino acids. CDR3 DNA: TGTGCCAGCAGCTTGTCGGGGCGGTACAATGAGCAGTTCTTC. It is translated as CASSLSGRYNEQFF.

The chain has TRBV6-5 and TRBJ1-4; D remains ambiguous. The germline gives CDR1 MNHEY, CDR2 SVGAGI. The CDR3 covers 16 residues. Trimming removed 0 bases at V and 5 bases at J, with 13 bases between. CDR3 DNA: TGTGCCAGCAGTTACTCCGGCAACCAACGGAATGAAAAACTGTTTTTT. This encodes CASSYSGNQRNEKLFF.

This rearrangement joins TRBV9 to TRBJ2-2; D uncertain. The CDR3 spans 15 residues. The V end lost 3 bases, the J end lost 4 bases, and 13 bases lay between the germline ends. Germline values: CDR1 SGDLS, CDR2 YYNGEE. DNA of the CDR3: TGTGCCAGCAGCGCTGGTCTTAGCATCACCGGGGAGCTGTTTTTT. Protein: CASSAGLSITGELFF.

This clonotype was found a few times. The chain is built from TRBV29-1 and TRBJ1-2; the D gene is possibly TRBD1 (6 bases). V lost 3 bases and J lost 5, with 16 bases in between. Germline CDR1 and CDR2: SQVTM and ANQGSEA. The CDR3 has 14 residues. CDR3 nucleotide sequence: TGCAGCGTTGAGAGTCGAGGGGGTAGATATGGCTACACCTTC. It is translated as CSVESRGGRYGYTF.

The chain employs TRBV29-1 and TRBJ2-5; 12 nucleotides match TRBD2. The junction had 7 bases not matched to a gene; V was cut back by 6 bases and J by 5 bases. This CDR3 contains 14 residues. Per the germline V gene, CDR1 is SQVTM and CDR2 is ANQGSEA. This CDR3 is CSVSGLAGMETQYF. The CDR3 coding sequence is TGCAGCGTCTCCGGACTAGCGGGGATGGAGACCCAGTACTTC.